The 21 T cell receptor beta chains below all came from one sample that was sequenced in a study of T cell responses to AZD1222 COVID-19 vaccine. The method was immunoSEQ multiplex PCR; TCRdb's version includes in-frame clones alone and lacks a portion of them. The sample lists 90,000 to 150,000 clones; about nine tenths were seen once. Sequencing used peripheral blood, obtained 28 days after the second AZD1222 dose. The receptors were sampled from an adult who received the AZD1222 COVID-19 vaccine.

V and J are TRBV19 and TRBJ1-2; tentative D call: TRBD1 (6 bases). CDR1 and CDR2 (germline): LNHDA, SQIVND (reference sequence). The CDR3 extends over 15 amino acids. The V and J ends lost 5 bases and 8 bases respectively, with 21 bases between them. The CDR3 region is CASSVYREAIGGYTF. In DNA, the CDR3 is TGTGCCAGTAGTGTTTACAGGGAAGCGATTGGAGGCTACACCTTC. Combining the CDR3 with reference TRBV19 and TRBJ1-2 gives the whole variable domain DGGITQSPKYLFRKEGQNVTLSCEQNLNHDAMYWYRQDPGQGLRLIYYSQIVNDFQKGDIAEGYSVSREKKESFPLTVTSAQKNPTAFYLCASSVYREAIGGYTFGSGTRLTVV.

The chain couples TRBV29-1 to TRBJ1-4; TRBD1 might be the D (5 bases). The CDR3 contains 12 residues. V was shortened by 6 bases and J by 4 bases, with 9 bases between the two germline ends. Germline V gives CDR1 SQVTM, CDR2 ANQGSEA. CDR3 amino acids: CSVLQGNEKLFF. The CDR3 DNA sequence: TGCAGCGTCCTGCAGGGTAATGAAAAACTGTTTTTT.

This chain connects TRBV9 to TRBJ1-1, with D possibly TRBD1 on 5 matching bases. Trimming removed 3 bases at V and 3 bases at J, with 12 bases between. CDR3 length: 14 amino acids. The germline V gene encodes CDR1 SGDLS and CDR2 YYNGEE. CDR3 sequence reads: CASSDSGHYTEAFF. CDR3 sequence (DNA): TGTGCCAGCAGCGACTCGGGGCATTACACTGAAGCTTTCTTT. Full variable domain (rest looked up from reference TRBV9 and TRBJ1-1): DSGVTQTPKHLITATGQRVTLRCSPRSGDLSVYWYQQSLDQGLQFLIQYYNGEERAKGNILERFSAQQFPDLHSELNLSSLELGDSALYFCASSDSGHYTEAFFGQGTRLTVV.

The rearrangement uses TRBV14 and TRBJ1-1; D is unresolved. The CDR3 has 14 residues. Between the trimmed V and J ends, which lost 0 bases and 3 bases, there was a span of 8 bases. The germline CDR1 and CDR2 sequences are SGHDN and FVKESK. The CDR3 region has the DNA TGTGCCAGCAGCCAAGATACGTGGGACACTGAAGCTTTCTTT. This translates into CASSQDTWDTEAFF. The variable domain in full, with the rest retrieved from reference TRBV14 and TRBJ1-1, is EAGVTQFPSHSVIEKGQTVTLRCDPISGHDNLYWYRRVMGKEIKFLLHFVKESKQDESGMPNNRFLAERTGGTYSTLKVQPAELEDSGVYFCASSQDTWDTEAFFGQGTRLTVV.

V is TRBV5-1 and J is TRBJ1-2; 7 bases align to TRBD1. The junction had 11 bases not matched to a gene; V was cut back by 2 bases and J by 4 bases. CDR3 length equals 16 residues. From germline, CDR1 is SGHRS and CDR2 YFSETQ. Written as DNA, the CDR3 is TGCGCCAGCAGCTTAGACGAAACAGGGGTAATCTATGGCTACACCTTC. Protein product: CASSLDETGVIYGYTF.

The chain is built from TRBV9 and TRBJ2-3; D is tentatively TRBD1 or TRBD2 (6 bases each). V gave up 1 base and J gave up 0 bases, with 12 bases separating them. Germline values: CDR1 SGDLS, CDR2 YYNGEE. The CDR3 runs 16 residues. CDR3 region: CASSVNPGASTDTQYF. DNA for the CDR3: TGTGCCAGCAGCGTAAACCCGGGGGCTAGCACAGATACGCAGTATTTT.

A few counts support this clone. The J gene is TRBJ2-1, the V gene TRBV5-5, with TRBD2 matching over 12 bases. The CDR3 extends over 16 amino acids. Germline V CDR1 and CDR2: SGHKS, YYEKEE (reference sequence). V shed 0 bases, J shed 4 bases, and the junction held 2 bases outside the gene matches. The DNA for the CDR3 is TGTGCCAGCAGCTTGGCGCTAGCGGGGGGGTACAATGAGCAGTTCTTC. Translation: CASSLALAGGYNEQFF.

The chain joins TRBV27 to TRBJ1-1, with 7 bases lining up with TRBD1. With 4 bases clipped from V and 2 bases from J, the junction kept 10 bases outside the gene matches. The CDR3 contains 16 residues. Germline CDR1 is MNHEY and CDR2 is SMNVEV (reference sequence). CDR3 sequence reads: CASSSGSGTVNTEAFF. CDR3 bases: TGTGCCAGCAGTTCCGGCTCCGGGACAGTAAACACTGAAGCTTTCTTT.

The CDR3 DNA reads TGCAGTGCTAGTCTTGTCGGGGCCTCTAACTATGGCTACACCTTC. Translation gives CSASLVGASNYGYTF. This sequence joins TRBV20-1 and TRBJ1-2; D might be TRBD1 (5 bases). CDR3 size: 15 residues. Germline CDR1 DFQATT, CDR2 SNEGSKA (reference sequence). The V end was cut by 3 bases, the J end by 0 bases, with 14 bases between.

The chain has TRBV6-5 and TRBJ1-4; 8 bases are a match to TRBD1. V was pared by 6 bases and J by 7 bases, with 10 bases of the junction left unmatched. Germline V CDR1 and CDR2: MNHEY, SVGAGI. This CDR3 comprises 15 residues. The CDR3 is CASSLPGQAPEKLFF. The CDR3 nucleotides read TGTGCCAGCAGCTTACCGGGACAGGCTCCTGAAAAACTGTTTTTT.

The J gene is TRBJ2-7, the V gene TRBV7-2; D might be TRBD2 (7 bases). Trimming took off 0 bases at V and 2 bases at J, with 8 bases between the two ends. Per the germline V gene, CDR1 is SGHTA and CDR2 is FQGNSA. CDR3 length equals 14 residues. CDR3 DNA sequence: TGTGCCAGCAGCTTAGCGGGGGGGCCCTACGAGCAGTACTTC. Translated, it gives CASSLAGGPYEQYF.

This chain joins TRBV6-2 or TRBV6-3 and TRBJ1-6; D possibly corresponds to TRBD1 (6 bases). Trimming stripped 4 bases from V and 10 bases from J, with 8 bases between. The CDR3 covers 12 residues. Per the germline V gene, CDR1 is MNHEY and CDR2 is SVGEGT. For the CDR3, the DNA is TGTGCCAGCAGTTCAGGGGAATCACCCCTCCACTTT. Protein sequence: CASSSGESPLHF.

V is TRBV6-5 and J is TRBJ1-1; 7 bases align to TRBD1. J lost 1 base, V lost 6 bases, and 5 bases had no gene match. Germline lookup yields CDR1 MNHEY and CDR2 SVGAGI. The CDR3 totals 14 residues. CDR3: CASSVRQGNTEAFF. CDR3 bases: TGTGCCAGCAGCGTGAGACAGGGGAACACTGAAGCTTTCTTT.

The chain links TRBV28 to TRBJ1-1; no definite D call. Germline V gene sequence: CDR1 MDHEN, CDR2 SYDVKM. Trimming left V 5 bases short and J 11 bases short, with 15 bases between. This CDR3 comprises 12 residues. The CDR3 protein is CASSQILVRAFF. The DNA of the CDR3 is TGTGCCAGCAGTCAGATCCTGGTTAGGGCTTTCTTT. The full variable domain, with the rest looked up from reference TRBV28 and TRBJ1-1, is DVKVTQSSRYLVKRTGEKVFLECVQDMDHENMFWYRQDPGLGLRLIYFSYDVKMKEKGDIPEGYSVSREKKERFSLILESASTNQTSMYLCASSQILVRAFFGQGTRLTVV.

This sequence joins TRBV28 and TRBJ2-5, with a possible D match to TRBD1 (7 bases). In germline, CDR1 is MDHEN, CDR2 SYDVKM. The V end lost 3 bases, the J end lost 7 bases, and 9 bases lay between the germline ends. This CDR3 has 12 amino acids. CDR3 protein: CASSLQGGTQYF. In DNA, the CDR3 is TGTGCCAGCAGTTTGCAGGGGGGGACCCAGTACTTC. Together with reference TRBV28 and TRBJ2-5, the CDR3 gives the full variable domain: DVKVTQSSRYLVKRTGEKVFLECVQDMDHENMFWYRQDPGLGLRLIYFSYDVKMKEKGDIPEGYSVSREKKERFSLILESASTNQTSMYLCASSLQGGTQYFGPGTRLLVL.

CDR3 sequence (DNA): TGTGCCAGCAGCCCACGCCAGGTGAGGGGCTACACCTTC. Translating gives CASSPRQVRGYTF. J is TRBJ1-2 and V is TRBV14; unclear D gene. Germline V lookup: CDR1 SGHDN, CDR2 FVKESK. CDR3 length: 13 residues. Between the trimmed V and J ends, which lost 4 bases and 8 bases, there was a span of 14 bases. Filled out from reference TRBV14 and TRBJ1-2, the complete variable domain reads EAGVTQFPSHSVIEKGQTVTLRCDPISGHDNLYWYRRVMGKEIKFLLHFVKESKQDESGMPNNRFLAERTGGTYSTLKVQPAELEDSGVYFCASSPRQVRGYTFGSGTRLTVV.

This chain uses TRBV19 with TRBJ2-1, with 10 nucleotides matching TRBD2. Germline loops: CDR1 LNHDA, CDR2 SQIVND (reference sequence). This CDR3 contains 15 residues. V lost 3 bases and J lost 4; bases outside the gene matches: 3. CDR3 in amino acids: CASSMLAGEYNEQFF. The DNA of the CDR3 is TGTGCCAGTAGTATGCTAGCGGGGGAATACAATGAGCAGTTCTTC.

The chain combines TRBV11-2 with TRBJ2-2; 8 bases align to TRBD2. After removal of 3 bases from V and 5 bases from J, the junction contained 8 bases not matched to a gene. The CDR3 covers 16 residues. Germline V gene sequence: CDR1 SGHAT, CDR2 FQNNGV. The chain's CDR3 is CASSFNPGGGTGELFF. The CDR3, as DNA: TGTGCCAGCAGCTTCAACCCGGGGGGGGGAACCGGGGAGCTGTTTTTT. Variable domain in full (rest from reference TRBV11-2 and TRBJ2-2): EAGVAQSPRYKIIEKRQSVAFWCNPISGHATLYWYQQILGQGPKLLIQFQNNGVVDDSQLPKDRFSAERLKGVDSTLKIQPAKLEDSAVYLCASSFNPGGGTGELFFGEGSRLTVL.

The count of this clone is one. This chain joins TRBV7-9 and TRBJ1-6, with D hard to call. Germline CDR1 is SEHNR and CDR2 is FQNEAQ (reference sequence). The ends were cut back, 5 bases at V and 9 bases at J, with 14 bases in the middle. This CDR3 spans 14 amino acids. CDR3 sequence: CASSHGGLGSPLHF. The CDR3 nucleotides are TGTGCCAGCAGCCACGGTGGCCTGGGTTCACCCCTCCACTTT.

V usage is TRBV9 and J usage is TRBJ2-3; perhaps TRBD2 as D (5 bases). Trimming stripped 0 bases from V and 6 bases from J, with 20 bases between. Germline values: CDR1 SGDLS, CDR2 YYNGEE. The CDR3 length is 17 residues. CDR3 sequence (DNA): TGTGCCAGCAGCGTAGGTGCTCTAGCTGACCTCAGGGATACGCAGTATTTT. Its translation is CASSVGALADLRDTQYF.

This clone was picked up one time. The rearrangement joins TRBV11-2 to TRBJ1-1, with a weak D call TRBD1 (5 bases). CDR1 and CDR2 (germline): SGHAT, FQNNGV. The CDR3 sequence is 14 residues long. Trimming cost V 7 bases and J 0 bases, with 12 bases left between them. CDR3 in amino acids: CASTPGHMNTEAFF. DNA of the CDR3: TGTGCCAGCACCCCGGGGCACATGAACACTGAAGCTTTCTTT.